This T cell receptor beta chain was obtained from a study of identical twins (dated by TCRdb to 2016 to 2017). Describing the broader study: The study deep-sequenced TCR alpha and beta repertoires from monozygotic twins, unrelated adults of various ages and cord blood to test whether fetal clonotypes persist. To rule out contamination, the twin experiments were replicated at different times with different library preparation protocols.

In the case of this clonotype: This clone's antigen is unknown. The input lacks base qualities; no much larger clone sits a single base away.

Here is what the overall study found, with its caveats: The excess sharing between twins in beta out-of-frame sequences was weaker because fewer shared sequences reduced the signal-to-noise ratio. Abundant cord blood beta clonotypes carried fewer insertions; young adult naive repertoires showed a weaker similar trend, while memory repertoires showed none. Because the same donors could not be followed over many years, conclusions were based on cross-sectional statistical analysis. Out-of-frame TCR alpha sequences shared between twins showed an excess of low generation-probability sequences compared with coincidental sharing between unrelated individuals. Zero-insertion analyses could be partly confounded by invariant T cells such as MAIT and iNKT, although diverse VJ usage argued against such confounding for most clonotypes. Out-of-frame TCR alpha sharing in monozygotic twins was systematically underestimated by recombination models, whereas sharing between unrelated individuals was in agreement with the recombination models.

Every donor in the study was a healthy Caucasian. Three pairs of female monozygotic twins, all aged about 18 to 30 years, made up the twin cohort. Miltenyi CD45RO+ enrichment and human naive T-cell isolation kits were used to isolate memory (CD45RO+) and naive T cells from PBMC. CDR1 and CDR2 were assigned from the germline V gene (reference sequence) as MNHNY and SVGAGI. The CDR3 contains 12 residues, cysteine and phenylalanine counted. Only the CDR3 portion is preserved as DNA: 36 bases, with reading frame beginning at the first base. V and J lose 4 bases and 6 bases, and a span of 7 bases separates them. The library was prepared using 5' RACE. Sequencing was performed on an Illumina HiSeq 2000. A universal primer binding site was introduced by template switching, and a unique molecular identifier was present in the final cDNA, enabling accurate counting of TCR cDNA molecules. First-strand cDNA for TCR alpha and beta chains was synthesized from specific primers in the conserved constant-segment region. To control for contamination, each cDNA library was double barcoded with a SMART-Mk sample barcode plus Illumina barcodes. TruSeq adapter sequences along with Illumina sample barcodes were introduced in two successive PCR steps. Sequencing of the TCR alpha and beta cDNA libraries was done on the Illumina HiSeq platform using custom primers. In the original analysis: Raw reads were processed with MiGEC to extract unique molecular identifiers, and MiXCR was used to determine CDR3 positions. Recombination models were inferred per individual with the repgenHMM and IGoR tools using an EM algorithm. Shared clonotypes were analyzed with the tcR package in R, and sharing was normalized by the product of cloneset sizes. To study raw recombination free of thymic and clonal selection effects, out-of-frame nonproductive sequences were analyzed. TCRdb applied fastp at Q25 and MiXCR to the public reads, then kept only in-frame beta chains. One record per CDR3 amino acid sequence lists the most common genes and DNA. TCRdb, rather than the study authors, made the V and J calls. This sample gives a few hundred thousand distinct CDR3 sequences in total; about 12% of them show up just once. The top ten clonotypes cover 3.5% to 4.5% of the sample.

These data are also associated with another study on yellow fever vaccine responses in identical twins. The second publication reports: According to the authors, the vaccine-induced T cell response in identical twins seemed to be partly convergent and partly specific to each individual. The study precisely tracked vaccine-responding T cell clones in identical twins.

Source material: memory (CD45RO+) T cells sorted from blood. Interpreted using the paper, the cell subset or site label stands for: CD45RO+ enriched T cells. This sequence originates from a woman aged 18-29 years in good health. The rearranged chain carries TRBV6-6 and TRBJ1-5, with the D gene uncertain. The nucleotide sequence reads TGTGCCAGCAGTTCATCAGGTCAGCCCCAGCATTTT. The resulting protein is CASSSSGQPQHF.